This T cell receptor beta chain was recorded in a study of T cell responses to AZD1222 COVID-19 vaccine (dated by TCRdb to the early 2020s). Study-level background: TCR sequencing covered roughly 230 trial participants: about 210 given two doses of AZD1222 and approximately 26 given two doses of MenACWY control vaccine. Trial participants were enrolled by age into 18-55, 56-69 and 70-plus year subgroups, with about 150, 28 and 57 TCR-sequenced participants respectively. Beyond this particular receptor, the publication reports: Nearly half of unique spike-specific TCRs reportedly recognized epitopes outside regions mutated in the B.1.351 and B.1.1.7 variants. Most participants were white British and females outnumbered males, and the authors suggested that clonal diversity may have been underestimated. Vaccine-associated CD4 TCRs spanned the whole spike protein, with dominant responses in regions 160-218 and 743-854. Conclusions about previously exposed vaccinees were limited because only six AZD1222 recipients were SARS-CoV-2 seropositive at baseline. Because no day 14 peak-response samples were available, repertoires were characterized only after the peak T cell response. In the small 56-69-year group, the increase in depth fell short of significance, most likely because of low power. After two AZD1222 doses, both the breadth and the depth of spike-specific TCRs were significantly higher than at day 0 and than in MenACWY recipients.

Looking up the germline V gene (reference sequence) yields CDR1 SGHNT and CDR2 YYREEE. Trimming leaves V shorter by 1 base and J shorter by 0 bases, with the junction holding 7 bases beyond the gene matches. The CDR3 contains 17 residues, cysteine and phenylalanine counted. Only the CDR3 portion is preserved as DNA: 51 bases, with reading frame beginning at the first base. Explained via the paper, the time point label denotes: about 28 days (+/-7) after the second vaccine dose. AZD1222 recipients with second doses at about 4 weeks or about 12 weeks were pooled, because spike-specific TCR depth and breadth did not differ between schedules. The vaccinee samples were drawn from two UK trials, COV001 and COV002, one of which was a single-blind randomized controlled phase 2/3 trial testing AZD1222 (ChAdOx1 nCoV-19) in healthy adults. For TCRbeta chain sequencing, PBMC samples were collected from trial participants at day 0 and at day 28 after the second dose.

Details on this clone: Its antigen is still unknown. No base quality information exists; no much larger clone differs at one position.

The CDR3 regions of human TCRbeta chains were analyzed by immunosequencing. The source study handled its data this way. TCRs in the repertoires were matched against a reference library of SARS-CoV-2-specific TCRs that had been generated with the MIRA antigen-specificity platform. Breadth meant the fraction of unique TCRs that were SARS-CoV-2-associated, whereas depth meant the fraction of total T cells that were SARS-CoV-2-associated. Using the MIRA data, each spike-specific TCR was mapped to the spike region that the TCR reacts to and placed in a CD4 or CD8 class. Log10-transformed breadth and depth values were compared by one-way ANOVA with Sidak's multiple comparisons tests. Held by TCRdb, this immuneACCESS table contains in-frame sequences only and omits some clones. Under half of the omission traces to an unresolved V gene where checked; the cause of the rest is unknown. V and J calls and clone size come straight from that table; D and trimming were deduced from the DNA. The sample table shows some 100,000 clones, and roughly 91% are seen once. Approximately 3.4% of the sample goes to the ten largest clones.

The chain is assembled from TRBV5-4 and TRBJ2-7, and 10 junction bases match TRBD1. The TCR originated in an adult who received the AZD1222 COVID-19 vaccine. The starting material was peripheral blood, obtained 28 days after the second AZD1222 dose. The CDR3 region has the sequence CASSLRGQGKYSYEQYF. The DNA reads as follows: TGTGCCAGCAGCTTGAGGGGACAGGGGAAGTACTCCTACGAGCAGTACTTC.